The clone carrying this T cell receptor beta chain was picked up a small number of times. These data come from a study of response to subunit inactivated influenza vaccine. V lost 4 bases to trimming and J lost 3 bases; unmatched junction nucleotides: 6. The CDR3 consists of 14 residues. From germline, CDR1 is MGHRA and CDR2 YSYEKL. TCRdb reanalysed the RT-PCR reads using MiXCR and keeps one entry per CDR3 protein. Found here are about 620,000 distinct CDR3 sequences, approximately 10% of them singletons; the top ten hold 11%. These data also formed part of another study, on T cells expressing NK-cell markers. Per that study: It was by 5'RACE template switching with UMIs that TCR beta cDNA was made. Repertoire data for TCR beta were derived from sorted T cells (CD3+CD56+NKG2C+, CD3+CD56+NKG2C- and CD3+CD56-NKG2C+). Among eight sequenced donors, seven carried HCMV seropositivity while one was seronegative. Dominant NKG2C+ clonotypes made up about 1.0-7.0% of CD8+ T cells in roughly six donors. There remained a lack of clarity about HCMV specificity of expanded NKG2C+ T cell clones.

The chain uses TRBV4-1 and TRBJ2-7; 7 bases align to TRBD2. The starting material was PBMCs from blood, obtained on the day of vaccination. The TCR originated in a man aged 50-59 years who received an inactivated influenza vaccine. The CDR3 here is CASSPSGTVYEQYF. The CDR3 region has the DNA TGCGCCAGCAGCCCGAGCGGGACGGTCTACGAGCAGTACTTC.